A single sample is the source of the 19 T cell receptor beta chains below, sequenced in a study of Ad26.COV2.S vaccination and SARS-CoV-2 variants. Documented treatment: approximately 18 received Ad26.COV2.S at low or high dose, single or two shots; a few received placebo; per-sample allocation not given. Day 63 after the first vaccine or placebo injection was the time point for sampling. The repertoire was sequenced with immunoSEQ multiplex PCR; TCRdb's copy has only in-frame clones and lacks some. The sample includes more than 350,000 clones, around nine tenths of them seen just once. The sequences come from peripheral blood, collected in a trial of Ad26.COV2.S vaccine versus placebo. The receptors shown here come from a person aged 18-65 years who received the Ad26.COV2.S COVID-19 vaccine or a placebo.

V is TRBV12-5 and J is TRBJ2-1, with a tentative D call TRBD2 (5 bases). This CDR3 has 17 residues. The V and J ends lost 6 bases and 0 bases respectively, with 18 bases between them. Germline CDR1 is LGHNT and CDR2 is FRNRAP. The CDR3 nucleotides are TGTGCTAGTGGCCAAGATGAGAGGGAGAGCTCCTACAATGAGCAGTTCTTC. This sequence encodes CASGQDERESSYNEQFF.

The rearrangement links TRBV7-9 to TRBJ1-5, with D perhaps TRBD1 (6 bases). Germline assignment: CDR1 SEHNR and CDR2 FQNEAQ (reference sequence). CDR3 size: 13 residues. V lost 5 bases and J lost 5, with 10 bases in between. The CDR3 sequence: CASSADSYQPQHF. The CDR3 coding sequence is TGTGCCAGCAGCGCGGACAGTTATCAGCCCCAGCATTTT.

The gene calls are TRBV28 and TRBJ2-3; possibly TRBD2 for D (6 bases). Germline V lookup: CDR1 MDHEN, CDR2 SYDVKM. V lost 4 bases and J 1 base, leaving 12 bases between the germline ends. CDR3 length: 15 amino acids. CDR3 bases: TGTGCCAGCAGTTCCCCTGGGGAGGGCACAGATACGCAGTATTTT. Translated: CASSSPGEGTDTQYF.

The rearrangement uses TRBV11-2 and TRBJ2-5, with 13 bases aligning to TRBD2. With V trimmed by 6 bases and J by 6 bases, 4 bases remained unmatched. This CDR3 spans 14 amino acids. Germline CDR1 and CDR2: SGHAT and FQNNGV. This chain's CDR3 is CASSPGLAGKTQYF. The CDR3 DNA reads as TGTGCCAGCAGTCCGGGACTAGCGGGGAAGACCCAGTACTTC.

The V gene is TRBV5-4, the J gene TRBJ2-2; TRBD2 might be the D (6 bases). CDR3 length: 16 residues. The V and J ends lost 4 bases and 7 bases respectively, with 20 bases between them. The germline V gene encodes CDR1 SGHNT and CDR2 YYREEE (reference sequence). CDR3 nucleotide sequence: TGTGCCAGCAGCATCAACTCCGGGGGATTCGGCGGGGAGCTGTTTTTT. Translated, it gives CASSINSGGFGGELFF.

The chain has TRBV29-1 and TRBJ1-1; D not resolved. The V gene lost 3 bases and the J gene lost 0 bases, with 5 bases spanning the gap. Germline V lookup: CDR1 SQVTM, CDR2 ANQGSEA. The CDR3 contains 12 residues. CDR3 sequence: CSVDEVNTEAFF. In DNA form, the CDR3 reads TGCAGCGTTGACGAGGTGAACACTGAAGCTTTCTTT.

The chain recombines TRBV7-3 with TRBJ1-5; D is unclear. This CDR3 is 13 amino acids long. V was clipped by 5 bases and J by 5 bases, with 10 bases between them. The germline V gene has CDR1 SGHTA and CDR2 FQGTGA. CDR3 bases: TGTGCCAGCAGCCAGGACGGGGATCAGCCCCAGCATTTT. The encoded protein is CASSQDGDQPQHF.

J is TRBJ2-1 and V is TRBV7-9; 7 positions match TRBD1. There are 15 residues in the CDR3. CDR1 is SEHNR, CDR2 FQNEAQ, per germline (reference sequence). The trim removed 5 bases at V and 0 bases at J, leaving 4 bases unmatched. CDR3 amino acids: CASSQRQGSYNEQFF. In DNA, the CDR3 is TGTGCCAGCAGCCAAAGACAGGGCTCCTACAATGAGCAGTTCTTC.

V gene TRBV27 combines with J gene TRBJ2-7; the match to TRBD1 covers 7 bases. The CDR3 is 16 residues long. CDR1 is MNHEY and CDR2 is SMNVEV in the germline V gene (reference sequence). After removal of 0 bases from V and 4 bases from J, the junction contained 9 bases not matched to a gene. The CDR3 spells CASSLSQTGYRYEQYF. In DNA form, the CDR3 reads TGTGCCAGCAGTTTATCCCAGACAGGGTATAGGTACGAGCAGTACTTC.

The chain has TRBV7-6 and TRBJ1-1, with TRBD1 as a possible D gene (5 bases). The length of the CDR3 is 14 residues. V dropped 5 bases and J dropped 0 bases, with 10 bases sitting between them. Germline CDR1 reads SGHVS; CDR2 reads FNYEAQ. CDR3 loop: CASSPMGLNTEAFF. DNA for the CDR3: TGTGCCAGCAGCCCCATGGGACTGAACACTGAAGCTTTCTTT.

This clone was detected once. The CDR3 here is CAISEGSGSVDTGELFF. CDR3 in DNA: TGTGCCATCAGTGAAGGGAGCGGGAGCGTCGACACCGGGGAGCTGTTTTTT. The chain is built from TRBV10-3 and TRBJ2-2; 8 nucleotides match TRBD2. V dropped 3 bases and J dropped 3; count of bases not matched to a gene: 9. The CDR3 consists of 17 residues. The V gene's germline CDR1 is ENHRY and CDR2 SYGVKD.

The chain links TRBV6-5 to TRBJ1-2, with D perhaps matching TRBD1 (6 bases). Germline V gene lookup returns CDR1 MNHEY and CDR2 SVGAGI. The length of the CDR3 is 15 residues. V dropped 0 bases and J dropped 6 bases, with 14 bases sitting between them. CDR3 amino acids: CASSYSRGIVNGYTF. DNA for the CDR3: TGTGCCAGCAGTTACTCGAGGGGGATAGTGAATGGCTACACCTTC.

The chain has TRBV4-3 and TRBJ1-2; tentatively, D is TRBD1 (5 bases). This CDR3 spans 15 amino acids. Germline lookup yields CDR1 LGHNA and CDR2 YSLEER. Trimming cost V 3 bases and J 1 base, with 12 bases left between them. In DNA form, the CDR3 reads TGCGCCAGCAGCCACAGCCGGGGGAATAACTATGGCTACACCTTC. Translation: CASSHSRGNNYGYTF.

This chain connects TRBV6-1 to TRBJ1-2; D is unresolved. CDR1 MNHNS and CDR2 SASEGT come from the germline V gene. The CDR3 has 15 amino acids. Deletions cut 2 bases from V and 0 bases from J, with 10 bases between. The CDR3 loop reads CASSETGYSNYGYTF. The CDR3 DNA is TGTGCCAGCAGTGAAACCGGGTACTCTAACTATGGCTACACCTTC.

J is TRBJ1-3 and V is TRBV19; the D gene is possibly TRBD1 (5 bases). The germline V and J ends were trimmed by 7 bases and 3 bases, with 16 bases remaining between them. The V gene's germline CDR1 is LNHDA and CDR2 SQIVND (reference sequence). CDR3 length: 15 residues. CDR3 protein: CASMGGARVGNTIYF. The CDR3 nucleotides read TGTGCCAGTATGGGCGGGGCGAGAGTTGGAAACACCATATATTTT. Together with reference TRBV19 and TRBJ1-3, the CDR3 gives the full variable domain: DGGITQSPKYLFRKEGQNVTLSCEQNLNHDAMYWYRQDPGQGLRLIYYSQIVNDFQKGDIAEGYSVSREKKESFPLTVTSAQKNPTAFYLCASMGGARVGNTIYFGEGSWLTVV.

This clone appeared a few times. The V gene is TRBV10-1, the J gene TRBJ1-1; D is unclear. This CDR3 is built from 15 residues. Looked up from germline, CDR1 is WNHNN and CDR2 is SYGVQD (reference sequence). V was shortened by 2 bases and J by 0 bases, with 10 bases between the two germline ends. CDR3 protein: CASSEPGKMNTEAFF. The CDR3 region has the DNA TGCGCCAGCAGTGAGCCGGGAAAGATGAACACTGAAGCTTTCTTT.

J is TRBJ2-5 and V is TRBV29-1; tentative D call: TRBD2 (5 bases). Germline loops: CDR1 SQVTM, CDR2 ANQGSEA. The V and J ends lost 0 bases and 5 bases respectively, with 16 bases between them. The CDR3 extends over 15 amino acids. The CDR3 loop reads CSVEDFWQTGETQYF. The DNA for the CDR3 is TGCAGCGTTGAAGATTTCTGGCAAACGGGGGAGACCCAGTACTTC.

This chain links TRBV19 with TRBJ1-1, with TRBD1 matching over 7 bases. From germline, CDR1 is LNHDA and CDR2 SQIVND (reference sequence). The CDR3 length is 15 residues. The J segment lost 2 bases and the V segment lost 5 bases, leaving 8 bases of the junction unmatched. The CDR3 coding sequence is TGTGCCAGTAGTGACAGGACAGGTTTTAACACTGAAGCTTTCTTT. It codes for CASSDRTGFNTEAFF.

As to this clone: This CDR3 is also generated by other DNA sequences in the sample. The V call is TRBV19, the J call TRBJ1-2; D gene unclear. Germline CDR1 is LNHDA and CDR2 is SQIVND (reference sequence). Trimming removed 5 bases at V and 4 bases at J, with 8 bases between. This CDR3 has 12 amino acids. CDR3: CASSPDTYGYTF. The CDR3 bases are TGTGCCAGTAGTCCTGACACCTATGGCTACACCTTC. Filled out from reference TRBV19 and TRBJ1-2, the complete variable domain reads DGGITQSPKYLFRKEGQNVTLSCEQNLNHDAMYWYRQDPGQGLRLIYYSQIVNDFQKGDIAEGYSVSREKKESFPLTVTSAQKNPTAFYLCASSPDTYGYTFGSGTRLTVV.